This T cell receptor (beta chain) was sequenced during a study of chemoradiotherapy in HPV16-positive cancers. Findings and caveats of the study: The functional HPV-specific definition rests on just a couple of HPV16-positive patients. Candidate HPV-specific clones and E7-related TCR motifs grew in tumor during treatment.

This CDR3 comprises 13 residues. Per germline, CDR1 LNHDA and CDR2 SQIVND (reference sequence). The V gene lost 7 bases and the J gene lost 1 base, with 11 bases spanning the gap. The data were produced by immunoSEQ multiplex PCR, yet TCRdb's version contains in-frame clones alone and is incomplete. The top ten hold over 3% of the sample, which has about 7,000 clones, over 75% seen once. Repeated repertoire sampling spanned the course of chemoradiotherapy. This clone was detected only a few times. Its antigen is not identified. The V and J genes are TRBV19 and TRBJ2-7, with TRBD1 as a possible D gene (6 bases). The sequence derives from a human donor with HPV-associated anogenital cancer. Sampling was carried out from a patient who underwent chemoradiotherapy. The CDR3 DNA follows: TGTGCCAGTACCGTGGGGGCTTCCTACGAGCAGTACTTC. Residues: CASTVGASYEQYF.